Below, one T cell receptor (beta chain) is given with its context. CDR1 and CDR2 from the germline V gene are SGDLS and YYNGEE. Losses at the gene ends were 2 bases for V and 6 bases for J; bases not matched to a gene: 8. This CDR3 spans 14 amino acids. Sequencing used immunoSEQ multiplex PCR; TCRdb keeps in-frame clones, though not all of them. The table lists 200,000 or so clones, 80% to 90% of them singletons. This specimen comes from a study of blood T cell repertoires in COVID-19. Study at large: The United States, Italy and Spain were the sources of the acute and convalescent COVID-19 samples. T cells, B-cell-depleted T cells, or PBMCs supplied cDNA or gDNA.

Recruitment covered under 25 US areas and drew participants whose ages spanned roughly 18 to 100 years. Categorization into cohorts depended on clinical history that participants reported. The chain recombines TRBV9 with TRBJ2-7; 7 bases map to TRBD2. Sequenced material: PBMCs or T cells enriched from blood (not recorded which). The TCR originated in a woman in her thirties or forties with acute COVID-19. CDR3 sequence reads: CASSVGLPVSEQYF. DNA of the CDR3: TGTGCCAGCAGCGTGGGACTACCTGTATCCGAGCAGTACTTC.